This TCR beta chain was recovered during a study of beta chain features in type 1 diabetes. Expressed TCRB transcripts were sequenced because the entire RNA isolate underwent reverse transcription. Produced via immunoSEQ multiplex PCR; TCRdb's table is partial and in-frame only. The sample records approximately 470,000 clones, around 28% being singletons. V lost 0 bases, J lost 5 bases, and 13 bases lay in between. This CDR3 has 15 amino acids. In germline, CDR1 is KGHSH, CDR2 LQKENI. The sample consisted of naive CD4+ T cells from blood. This chain links TRBV18 with TRBJ2-5, with D tentatively TRBD2 (6 bases). The origin of this receptor is a man aged 18 to 35 in good health. CDR3 in amino acids: CASSPPYQAGETQYF. CDR3 sequence (DNA): TGTGCCAGCTCACCACCGTATCAGGCGGGGGAGACCCAGTACTTC.